This paragraph covers one T cell receptor (gamma chain) sequence. Its antigen is not known. The junction had 12 bases not matched to a gene; V was cut back by 0 bases and J by 8 bases. Germline CDR1 is VTNTFY and CDR2 is YDVSTARD (reference sequence). The CDR3 covers 16 residues. RNA was extracted from the cells and then reverse transcribed. The CDR3 regions were amplified by multiplex PCR from V-gene primers to a constant-region primer. TCRdb reanalyzed the multiplex PCR reads using CATT. The sample lists approximately 25,000 gamma-chain clones; more than 15% were seen once. Purity of the sorted Vdelta1+ thymocytes ranged from about 98% to 99.6%. The data were taken from a study of Vδ1+ human thymocytes. Broader study findings: Thymic TRG and TRD repertoires appeared highly polyclonal, with Gaussian CDR3 length distributions. About 20% of thymic delta-chain sequences were Vdelta2, with few Vdelta3, unlike blood Vdelta1+ controls.

The sequence was collected from a boy under two years old who had congenital heart surgery. This rearrangement joins TRGV3 to TRGJP2. The sequenced sample consisted of Vdelta1+ gamma-delta thymocytes from the thymus. Regarding subset: FACS-sorted CD3+ TCRalphabeta- TCRVdelta1+ TCRVdelta2- thymocytes. CDR3 coding DNA: TGTGCCACCTGGGACAGGCTGACAAATATAGATTGGATCAAGACGTTT. Its protein is CATWDRLTNIDWIKTF.